This is a list of T cell receptor beta chains from one sample in a study of CD8 T cells in ankylosing spondylitis. TCRdb reprocessed the 5' RACE reads via MiXCR and lists one record per CDR3 protein. The sample holds hundreds of thousands of distinct CDR3 sequences, about 12% seen once. The material sequenced was blood, either unsorted or a sorted T cell fraction (not recorded which). These receptors came from a male donor with ankylosing spondylitis. CDR3s leave out the opening cysteine and the closing phenylalanine or tryptophan.

CDR3aa: ASSLRGEPNYGYT; v_gene: TRBV11-2
CDR3aa: ASSPAWDRGHAGANVLT; v_gene: TRBV5-1
CDR3aa: ASSFSLEPQETQY; v_gene: TRBV12-3/TRBV12-4
CDR3aa: ASSTTSGIHTDTQY; v_gene: TRBV25-1
CDR3aa: ASSYKRVDGYT; v_gene: TRBV6-2/TRBV6-3
CDR3aa: ASSRLGGTVEALH; v_gene: TRBV7-2
CDR3aa: ASSQEQGSGNTIY; v_gene: TRBV4-2
CDR3aa: ASSLLVGTANTGELF; v_gene: TRBV28
CDR3aa: ASSLSRDSIDEQY; v_gene: TRBV7-2
CDR3aa: ASSWSRPSYGELF; v_gene: TRBV5-1
CDR3aa: ASSYSGSEGTGGLVSNQPQH; v_gene: TRBV7-2
CDR3aa: ASSPVGTGARNTEAF; v_gene: TRBV28
CDR3aa: AISEETGNYYGYT; v_gene: TRBV10-3
CDR3aa: SATKTSGVGETQY; v_gene: TRBV29-1
CDR3aa: ASSLTGADGYT; v_gene: TRBV5-1
CDR3aa: AISRQGISYEQY; v_gene: TRBV10-3
CDR3aa: ASSPTGTPSYEQY; v_gene: TRBV9
CDR3aa: ASSISGMNTEAF; v_gene: TRBV5-1
CDR3aa: ASSGLAGGTYNEQF; v_gene: TRBV11-2
CDR3aa: ASSSPGLASDEQF; v_gene: TRBV6-5
CDR3aa: ASSLPKRGGRYNEQF; v_gene: TRBV7-9
CDR3aa: ATSDLLGNTIY; v_gene: TRBV24-1
CDR3aa: ASTWSSYNSPLH; v_gene: TRBV12-3/TRBV12-4
CDR3aa: ASTIWGGSGTNNEQF; v_gene: TRBV11-2
CDR3aa: ASSQEVAGRDSPLH; v_gene: TRBV4-3
CDR3aa: ASSLWDRGGYT; v_gene: TRBV7-9
CDR3aa: SVGTGRDTEAF; v_gene: TRBV29-1
CDR3aa: ASSSFGYEQY; v_gene: TRBV7-9
CDR3aa: SASWGADTQY; v_gene: TRBV20-1
CDR3aa: ASSSRGTTPLH; v_gene: TRBV7-2
CDR3aa: ASSLRWTQGSEAF; v_gene: TRBV5-6
CDR3aa: ATSRGQLNYGYT; v_gene: TRBV15
CDR3aa: ASSPSGRGPYTQY; v_gene: TRBV27
CDR3aa: SVRYGGRTEAF; v_gene: TRBV20-1
CDR3aa: ASSEKGTPAPQH; v_gene: TRBV2
CDR3aa: ASSSWSTDTQY; v_gene: TRBV7-9
CDR3aa: SSKQGPGEQY; v_gene: TRBV20-1
CDR3aa: SARRLADSTDTQY; v_gene: TRBV29-1
CDR3aa: SAPRTGLSHGYT; v_gene: TRBV20-1
CDR3aa: ASGLDRANTGELF; v_gene: TRBV6-1
CDR3aa: SARGTSGRAQDTQY; v_gene: TRBV20-1
CDR3aa: SARDDLGETQY; v_gene: TRBV20-1
CDR3aa: ATSGQGSGELF; v_gene: TRBV24-1
CDR3aa: SVIGQPGNTIY; v_gene: TRBV29-1
CDR3aa: ASSPRTSGNEQF; v_gene: TRBV11-3
CDR3aa: ASSQVTYEQY; v_gene: TRBV4-2
CDR3aa: ASSLSLGRSDTDTQY; v_gene: TRBV7-9
CDR3aa: ASSLDRGQGNEKLF; v_gene: TRBV7-8
CDR3aa: ASSLELGTYNEQF; v_gene: TRBV7-9